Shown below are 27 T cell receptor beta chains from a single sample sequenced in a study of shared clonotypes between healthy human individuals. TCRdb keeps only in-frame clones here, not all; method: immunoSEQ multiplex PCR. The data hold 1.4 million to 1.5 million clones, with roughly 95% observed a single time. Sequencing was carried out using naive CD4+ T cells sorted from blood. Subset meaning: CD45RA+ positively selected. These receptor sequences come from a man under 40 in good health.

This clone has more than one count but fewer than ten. The CDR3 spells CASNPGVPNYGYTF. The CDR3 DNA reads as TGTGCCAGCAATCCTGGGGTTCCTAACTATGGCTACACCTTC. The J gene is TRBJ1-2, the V gene TRBV6-5; unclear D gene. Germline V gives CDR1 MNHEY, CDR2 SVGAGI. V gave up 7 bases and J gave up 0 bases, with 12 bases separating them. The CDR3 is made up of 14 amino acids.

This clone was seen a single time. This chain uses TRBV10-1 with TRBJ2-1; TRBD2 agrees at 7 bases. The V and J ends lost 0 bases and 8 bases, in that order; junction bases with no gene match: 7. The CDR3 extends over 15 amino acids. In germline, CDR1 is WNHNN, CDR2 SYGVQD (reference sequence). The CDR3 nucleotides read TGCGCCAGCAGTGAGTCTCCGGGAGGCTTCGATGAGCAGTTCTTC. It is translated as CASSESPGGFDEQFF.

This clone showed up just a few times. The CDR3 region is CASSYVGVRDYGYTF. CDR3 bases: TGTGCCAGCAGTTATGTGGGGGTTCGGGACTATGGCTACACCTTC. This chain connects TRBV6-6 to TRBJ1-2, with a tentative D call TRBD1 (5 bases). This CDR3 is 15 amino acids long. Germline assignment: CDR1 MNHNY and CDR2 SVGAGI (reference sequence). V lost 3 bases and J lost 3, with 14 bases in between.

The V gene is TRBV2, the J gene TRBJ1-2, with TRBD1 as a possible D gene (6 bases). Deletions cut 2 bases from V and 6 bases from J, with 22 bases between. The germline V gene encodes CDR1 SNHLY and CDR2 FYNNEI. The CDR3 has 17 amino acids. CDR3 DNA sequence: TGTGCCAGCAGTGAACAGGGGATTGTCCCTGCATCGGATGGCTACACCTTC. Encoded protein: CASSEQGIVPASDGYTF.

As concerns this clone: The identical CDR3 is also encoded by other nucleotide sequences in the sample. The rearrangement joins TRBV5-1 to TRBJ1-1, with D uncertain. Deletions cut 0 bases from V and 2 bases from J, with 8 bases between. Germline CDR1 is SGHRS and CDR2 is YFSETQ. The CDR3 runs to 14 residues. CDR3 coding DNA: TGCGCCAGCAGCTTGGCCGTGGGAAACACTGAAGCTTTCTTT. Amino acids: CASSLAVGNTEAFF.

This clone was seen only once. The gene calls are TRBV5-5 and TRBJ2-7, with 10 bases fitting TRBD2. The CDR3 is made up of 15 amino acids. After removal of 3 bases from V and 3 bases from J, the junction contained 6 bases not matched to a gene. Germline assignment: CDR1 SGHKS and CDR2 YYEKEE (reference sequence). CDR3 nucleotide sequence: TGTGCCAGCAGCTCCCCGATAGCGGGGGGCTACGAGCAGTACTTC. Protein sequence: CASSSPIAGGYEQYF.

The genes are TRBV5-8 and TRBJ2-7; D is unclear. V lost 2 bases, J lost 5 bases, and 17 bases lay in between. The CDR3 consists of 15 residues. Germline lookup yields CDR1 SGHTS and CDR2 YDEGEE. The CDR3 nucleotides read TGTGCCAGCAGCTTTTGGGCCCGAATTCCCCACGAGCAGTACTTC. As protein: CASSFWARIPHEQYF.

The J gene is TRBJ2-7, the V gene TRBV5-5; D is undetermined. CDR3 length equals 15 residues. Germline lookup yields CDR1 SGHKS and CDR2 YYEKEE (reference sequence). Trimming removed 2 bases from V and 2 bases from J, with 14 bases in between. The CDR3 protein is CASSFSPTGTYEQYF. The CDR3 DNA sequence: TGTGCCAGCAGCTTTTCCCCCACCGGTACCTACGAGCAGTACTTC. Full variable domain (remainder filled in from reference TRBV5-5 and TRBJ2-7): DAGVTQSPTHLIKTRGQQVTLRCSPISGHKSVSWYQQVLGQGPQFIFQYYEKEERGRGNFPDRFSARQFPNYSSELNVNALLLGDSALYLCASSFSPTGTYEQYFGPGTRLTVT.

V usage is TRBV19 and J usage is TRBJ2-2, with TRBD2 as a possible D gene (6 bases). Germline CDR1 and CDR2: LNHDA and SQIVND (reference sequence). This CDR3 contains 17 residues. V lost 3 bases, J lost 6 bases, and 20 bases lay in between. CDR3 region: CASSIRSATRPSGELFF. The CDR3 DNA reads TGTGCCAGTAGTATTAGGTCTGCGACTAGACCATCCGGGGAGCTGTTTTTT.

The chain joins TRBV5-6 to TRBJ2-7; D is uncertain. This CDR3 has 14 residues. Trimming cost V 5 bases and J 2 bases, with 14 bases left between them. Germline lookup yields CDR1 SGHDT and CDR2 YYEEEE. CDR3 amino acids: CASSLLGLTYEQYF. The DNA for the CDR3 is TGTGCCAGCAGTCTTTTAGGGTTAACCTACGAGCAGTACTTC.

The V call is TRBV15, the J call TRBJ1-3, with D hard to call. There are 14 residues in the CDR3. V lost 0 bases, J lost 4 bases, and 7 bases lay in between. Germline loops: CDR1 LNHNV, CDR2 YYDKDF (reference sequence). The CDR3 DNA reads TGTGCCACCAGCAGAGACGTCATCGGAAACACCATATATTTT. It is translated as CATSRDVIGNTIYF. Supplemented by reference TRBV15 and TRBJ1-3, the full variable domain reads DAMVIQNPRYQVTQFGKPVTLSCSQTLNHNVMYWYQQKSSQAPKLLFHYYDKDFNNEADTPDNFQSRRPNTSFCFLDIRSPGLGDTAMYLCATSRDVIGNTIYFGEGSWLTVV.

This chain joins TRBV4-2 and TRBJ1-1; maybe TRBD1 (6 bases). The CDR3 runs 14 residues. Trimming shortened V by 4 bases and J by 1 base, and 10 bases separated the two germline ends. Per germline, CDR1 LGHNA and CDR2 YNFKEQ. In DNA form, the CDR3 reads TGTGCCAGCAGCCGGAAGGACAGGAACACTGAAGCTTTCTTT. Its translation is CASSRKDRNTEAFF.

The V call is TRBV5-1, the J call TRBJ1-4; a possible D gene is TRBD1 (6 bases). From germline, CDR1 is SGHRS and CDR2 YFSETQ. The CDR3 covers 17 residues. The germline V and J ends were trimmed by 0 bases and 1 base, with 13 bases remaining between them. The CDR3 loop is CASSLGAGAITNEKLFF. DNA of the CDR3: TGCGCCAGCAGCTTGGGGGCAGGGGCCATAACTAATGAAAAACTGTTTTTT.

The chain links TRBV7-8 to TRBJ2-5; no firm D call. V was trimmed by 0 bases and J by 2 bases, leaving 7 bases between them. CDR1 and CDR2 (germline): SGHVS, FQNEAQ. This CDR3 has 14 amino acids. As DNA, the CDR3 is TGTGCCAGCAGCTTAGCTTGGAGACAAGAGACCCAGTACTTC. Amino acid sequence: CASSLAWRQETQYF.

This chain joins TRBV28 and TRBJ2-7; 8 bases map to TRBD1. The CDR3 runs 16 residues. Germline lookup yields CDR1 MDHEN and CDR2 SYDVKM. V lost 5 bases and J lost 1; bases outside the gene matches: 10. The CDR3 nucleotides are TGTGCCAGCAGTCTCCCCGACAGGGGTCATTCCTACGAGCAGTACTTC. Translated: CASSLPDRGHSYEQYF.

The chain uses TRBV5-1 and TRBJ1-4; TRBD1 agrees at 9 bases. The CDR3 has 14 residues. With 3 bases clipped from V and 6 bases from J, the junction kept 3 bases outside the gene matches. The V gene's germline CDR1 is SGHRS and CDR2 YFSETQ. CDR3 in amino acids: CASSSGQGDEKLFF. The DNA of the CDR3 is TGCGCCAGCAGCTCGGGACAGGGTGATGAAAAACTGTTTTTT.

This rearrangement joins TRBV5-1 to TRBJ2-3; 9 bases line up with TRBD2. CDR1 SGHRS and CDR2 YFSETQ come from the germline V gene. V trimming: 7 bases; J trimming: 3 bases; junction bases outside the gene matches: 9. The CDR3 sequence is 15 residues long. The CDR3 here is CASGKTSGFTDTQYF. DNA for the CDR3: TGCGCCAGCGGAAAAACTAGCGGGTTTACAGATACGCAGTATTTT. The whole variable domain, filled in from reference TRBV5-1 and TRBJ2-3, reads KAGVTQTPRYLIKTRGQQVTLSCSPISGHRSVSWYQQTPGQGLQFLFEYFSETQRNKGNFPGRFSGRQFSNSRSEMNVSTLELGDSALYLCASGKTSGFTDTQYFGPGTRLTVL.

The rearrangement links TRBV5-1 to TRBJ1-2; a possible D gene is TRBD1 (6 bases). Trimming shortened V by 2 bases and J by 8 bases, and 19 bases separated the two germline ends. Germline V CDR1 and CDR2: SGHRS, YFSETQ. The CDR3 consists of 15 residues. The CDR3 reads CASSLFHTGSGGYTF. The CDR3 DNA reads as TGCGCCAGCAGCTTATTCCACACAGGGTCGGGAGGCTACACCTTC.

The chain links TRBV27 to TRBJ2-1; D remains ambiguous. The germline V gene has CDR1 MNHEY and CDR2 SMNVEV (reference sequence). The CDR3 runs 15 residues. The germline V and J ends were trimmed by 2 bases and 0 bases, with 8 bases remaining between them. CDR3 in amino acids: CASSLVSRSYNEQFF. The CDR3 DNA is TGTGCCAGCAGTTTAGTCTCCCGCTCCTACAATGAGCAGTTCTTC.

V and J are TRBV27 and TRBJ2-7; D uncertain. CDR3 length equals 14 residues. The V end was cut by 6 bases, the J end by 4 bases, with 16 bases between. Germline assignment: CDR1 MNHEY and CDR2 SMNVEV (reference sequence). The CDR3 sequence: CASRGNGEVYEQYF. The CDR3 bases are TGTGCCAGCAGGGGAAACGGAGAGGTTTACGAGCAGTACTTC.

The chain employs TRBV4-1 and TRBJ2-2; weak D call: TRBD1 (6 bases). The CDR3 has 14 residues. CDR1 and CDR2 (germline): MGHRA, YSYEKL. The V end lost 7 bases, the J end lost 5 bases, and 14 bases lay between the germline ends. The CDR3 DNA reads TGCGCCAGCACCTGGACAGCCGAAACCGGGGAGCTGTTTTTT. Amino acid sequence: CASTWTAETGELFF.

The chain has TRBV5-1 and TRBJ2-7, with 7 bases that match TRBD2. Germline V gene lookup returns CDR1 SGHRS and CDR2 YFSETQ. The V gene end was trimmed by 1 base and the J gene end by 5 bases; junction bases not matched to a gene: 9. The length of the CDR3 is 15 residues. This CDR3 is CASSLSGRAGNEQYF. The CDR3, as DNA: TGCGCCAGCAGCTTGTCAGGGAGAGCGGGAAACGAGCAGTACTTC.

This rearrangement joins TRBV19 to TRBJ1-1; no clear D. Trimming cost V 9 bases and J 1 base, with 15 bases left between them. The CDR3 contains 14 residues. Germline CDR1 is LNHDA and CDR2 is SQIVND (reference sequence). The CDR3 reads CASHKVGSNTEAFF. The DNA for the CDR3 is TGTGCCAGCCACAAAGTGGGGTCGAACACTGAAGCTTTCTTT.

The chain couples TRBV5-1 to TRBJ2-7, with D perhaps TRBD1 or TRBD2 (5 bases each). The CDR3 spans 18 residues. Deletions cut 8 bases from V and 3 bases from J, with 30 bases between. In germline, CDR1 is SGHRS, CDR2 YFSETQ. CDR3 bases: TGCGCCAGGCCTCCAGGCGCGGATAGGAGGTGGGGCATCTACGAGCAGTACTTC. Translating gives CARPPGADRRWGIYEQYF.

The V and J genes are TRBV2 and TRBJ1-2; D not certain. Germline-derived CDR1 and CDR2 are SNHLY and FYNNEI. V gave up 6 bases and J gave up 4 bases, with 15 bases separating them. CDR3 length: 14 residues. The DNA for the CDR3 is TGTGCCAGCAGGGGAGAAGTTACCGTCTATGGCTACACCTTC. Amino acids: CASRGEVTVYGYTF.

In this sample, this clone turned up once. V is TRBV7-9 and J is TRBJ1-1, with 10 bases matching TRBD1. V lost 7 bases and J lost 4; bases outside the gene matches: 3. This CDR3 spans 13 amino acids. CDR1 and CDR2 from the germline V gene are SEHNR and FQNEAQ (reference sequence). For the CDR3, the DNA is TGTGCCAGCATCCGGACAGGGGGCACTGAAGCTTTCTTT. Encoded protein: CASIRTGGTEAFF.

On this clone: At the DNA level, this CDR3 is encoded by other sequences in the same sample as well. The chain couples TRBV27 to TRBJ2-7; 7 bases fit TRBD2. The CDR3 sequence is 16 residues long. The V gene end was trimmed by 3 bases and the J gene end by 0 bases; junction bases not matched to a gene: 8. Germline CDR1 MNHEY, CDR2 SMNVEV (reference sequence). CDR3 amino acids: CASSLGLAAVSYEQYF. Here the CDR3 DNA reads TGTGCCAGCAGTTTGGGCCTAGCGGCCGTCTCCTACGAGCAGTACTTC.